The subject of this entry is one T cell receptor (beta chain). The target antigen is unknown. The data were taken from a study of cytomegalovirus exposure and HLA in healthy donors. Looking at the study overall: Around 85 million unique TCRs from HLA-typed donors were held in an early data release.

The CDR3 has 14 residues. The germline CDR1 and CDR2 sequences are MNHEY and SMNVEV (reference sequence). Trimming removed 3 bases from V and 11 bases from J; junction bases left unmatched: 7. Study results and caveats: Later analysis identified several of the most significant clusters that appeared linked to common viral pathogens.

The PCR contained 60 Vbeta and 13 Jbeta primers. Assay used: immunoSEQ multiplex PCR; TCRdb lists only in-frame clones, some missing. The table lists 150,000 to 200,000 clones, about four fifths of them singletons. The chain couples TRBV27 to TRBJ1-6, with TRBD1 matching over 7 bases. The TCR comes from a female donor in good health and CMV-seronegative. Material: PBMCs. The CDR3 protein is CASSLGRGNAPLHF. The CDR3, as DNA: TGTGCCAGCAGTTTGGGCAGGGGGAATGCACCCCTCCACTTT.